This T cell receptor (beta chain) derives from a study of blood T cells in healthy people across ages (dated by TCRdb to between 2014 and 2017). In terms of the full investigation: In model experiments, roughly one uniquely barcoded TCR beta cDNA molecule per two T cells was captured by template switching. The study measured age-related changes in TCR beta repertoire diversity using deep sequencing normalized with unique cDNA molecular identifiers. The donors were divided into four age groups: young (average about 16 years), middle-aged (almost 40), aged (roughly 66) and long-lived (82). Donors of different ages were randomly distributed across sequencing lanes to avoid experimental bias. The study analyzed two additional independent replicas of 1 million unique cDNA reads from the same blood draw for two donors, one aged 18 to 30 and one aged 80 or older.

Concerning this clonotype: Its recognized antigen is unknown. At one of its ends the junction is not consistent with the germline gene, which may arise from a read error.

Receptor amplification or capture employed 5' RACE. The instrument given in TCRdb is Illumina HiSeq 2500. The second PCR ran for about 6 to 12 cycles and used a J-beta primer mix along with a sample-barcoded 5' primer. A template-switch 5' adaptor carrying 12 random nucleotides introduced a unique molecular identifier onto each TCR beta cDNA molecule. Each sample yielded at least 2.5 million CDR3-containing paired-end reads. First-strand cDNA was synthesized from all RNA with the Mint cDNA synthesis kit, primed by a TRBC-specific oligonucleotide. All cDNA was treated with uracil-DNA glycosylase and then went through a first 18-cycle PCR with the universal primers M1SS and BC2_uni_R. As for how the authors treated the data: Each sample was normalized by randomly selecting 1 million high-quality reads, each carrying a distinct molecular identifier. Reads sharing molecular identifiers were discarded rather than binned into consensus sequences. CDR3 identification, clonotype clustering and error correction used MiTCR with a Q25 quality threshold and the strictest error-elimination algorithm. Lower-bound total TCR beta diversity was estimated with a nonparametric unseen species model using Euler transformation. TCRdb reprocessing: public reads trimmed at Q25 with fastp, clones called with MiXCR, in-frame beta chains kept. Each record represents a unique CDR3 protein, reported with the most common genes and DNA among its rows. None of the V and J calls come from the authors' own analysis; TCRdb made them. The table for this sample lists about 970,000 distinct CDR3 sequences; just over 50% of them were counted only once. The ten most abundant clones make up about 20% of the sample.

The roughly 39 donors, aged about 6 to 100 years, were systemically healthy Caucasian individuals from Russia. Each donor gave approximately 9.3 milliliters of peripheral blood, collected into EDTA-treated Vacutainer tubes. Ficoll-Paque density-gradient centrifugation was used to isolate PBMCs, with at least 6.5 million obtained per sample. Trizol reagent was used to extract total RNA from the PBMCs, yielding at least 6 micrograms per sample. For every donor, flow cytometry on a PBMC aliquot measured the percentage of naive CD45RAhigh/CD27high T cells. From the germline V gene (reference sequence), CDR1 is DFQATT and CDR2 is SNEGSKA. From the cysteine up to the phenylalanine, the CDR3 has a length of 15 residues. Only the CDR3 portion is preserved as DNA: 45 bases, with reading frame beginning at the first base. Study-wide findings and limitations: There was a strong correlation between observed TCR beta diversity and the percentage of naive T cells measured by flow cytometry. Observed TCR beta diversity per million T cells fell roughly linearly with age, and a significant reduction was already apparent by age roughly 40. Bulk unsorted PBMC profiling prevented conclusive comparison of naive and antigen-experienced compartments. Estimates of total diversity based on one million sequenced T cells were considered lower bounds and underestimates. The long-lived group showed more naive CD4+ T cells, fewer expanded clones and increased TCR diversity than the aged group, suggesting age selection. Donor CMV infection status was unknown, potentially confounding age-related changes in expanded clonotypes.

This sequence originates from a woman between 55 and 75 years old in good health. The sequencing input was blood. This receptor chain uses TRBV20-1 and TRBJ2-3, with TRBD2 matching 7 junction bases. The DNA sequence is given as TGCAGTGCCCCGGTCTCGCGGGAGAGCATAGATACGCAGTATTTT. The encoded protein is CSAPVSRESIDTQYF.